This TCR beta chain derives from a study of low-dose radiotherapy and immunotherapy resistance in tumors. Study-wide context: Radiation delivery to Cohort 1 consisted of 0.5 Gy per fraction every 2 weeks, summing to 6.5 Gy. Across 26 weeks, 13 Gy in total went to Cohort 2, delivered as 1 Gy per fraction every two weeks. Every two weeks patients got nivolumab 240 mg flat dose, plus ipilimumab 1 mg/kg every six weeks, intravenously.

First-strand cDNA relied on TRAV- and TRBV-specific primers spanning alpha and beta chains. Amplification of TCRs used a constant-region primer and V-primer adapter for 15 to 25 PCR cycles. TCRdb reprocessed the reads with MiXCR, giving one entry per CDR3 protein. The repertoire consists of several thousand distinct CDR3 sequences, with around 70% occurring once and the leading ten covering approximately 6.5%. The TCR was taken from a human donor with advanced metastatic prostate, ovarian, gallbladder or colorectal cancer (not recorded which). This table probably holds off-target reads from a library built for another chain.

CDR3 amino acids: CASIVAGGPDTQYF. The CDR3 DNA reads as TGTGCCAGCATCGTAGCGGGAGGCCCAGATACGCAGTATTTT. The genes are TRBV6-2 or TRBV6-3 and TRBJ2-3; 10 bases agree with TRBD2. J lost 4 bases, V lost 7 bases, and 5 bases had no gene match. From germline, CDR1 is MNHEY and CDR2 SVGEGT. The CDR3 covers 14 residues.